Shown below are 24 T cell receptor beta chains from a single sample sequenced in a study of T cells in Graves' hyperthyroidism and ophthalmopathy. Using RNA transcripts as the source, TCR beta CDR3 regions were amplified. An initial round of RT-PCR targeting the TCR CDR3 relied on the HTBI primer set. TCRdb redid the calling of the multiplex PCR reads with MiXCR, one entry per CDR3 protein. Among roughly 550,000 distinct CDR3 sequences listed, about 16% were seen once. The specimen sequenced was blood. The origin of the receptors is a woman in her 30s with Graves' ophthalmopathy.

In this sample, this clonotype turned up many times. The chain uses TRBV5-1 and TRBJ2-7, with TRBD1 matching 7 bases. CDR1 and CDR2 (germline): SGHRS, YFSETQ. V was clipped by 4 bases and J by 3 bases; unmatched bases: 10. The CDR3 sequence is 15 residues long. This CDR3 reads CASSAEWGQSYEQYF. CDR3 bases: TGCGCCAGCAGCGCTGAATGGGGACAGAGCTACGAGCAGTACTTC.

This clonotype was found many times. V usage is TRBV20-1 and J usage is TRBJ2-1; 7 bases align to TRBD2. Germline CDR1 reads DFQATT; CDR2 reads SNEGSKA (reference sequence). This CDR3 is 14 amino acids long. V trimming: 3 bases; J trimming: 3 bases; junction bases outside the gene matches: 5. In DNA, the CDR3 is TGCAGTGCTAGCGGGAGGCCTATCTACAATGAGCAGTTCTTC. Its translation: CSASGRPIYNEQFF.

This clonotype was detected many times. Sequence at one end of the junction differs from germline and may be a read error. V usage is TRBV7-3 and J usage is TRBJ2-3; the D gene is possibly TRBD2 (6 bases). CDR1 SGHTA and CDR2 FQGTGA come from the germline V gene. This CDR3 is 14 amino acids long. DNA of the CDR3: TGTGCCAGCAGCTTAACGGGACCGGGAGATGCGCAGTATTTT. Its translation is CASSLTGPGDAQYF.

DNA for the CDR3: TGTGCCATCAGTGACGTCGGGACAGGGACGATCAACTATGGCTACACCTTC. This sequence encodes CAISDVGTGTINYGYTF. V is TRBV10-3 and J is TRBJ1-2, with 9 positions matching TRBD1. This CDR3 is built from 17 residues. Looked up from germline, CDR1 is ENHRY and CDR2 is SYGVKD. The junction had 10 bases not matched to a gene; V was cut back by 3 bases and J by 2 bases.

This clonotype appeared a single time. A much larger clone lies a single base off, so this may be a read error. This chain links TRBV11-2 with TRBJ2-1, with D possibly being TRBD2 (6 bases). Per germline, CDR1 SGHAT and CDR2 FQNNGV. The CDR3 runs to 15 residues. The CDR3 reads CASGFVTPPGDEQFF. CDR3 nucleotides: TGTGCCAGCGGCTTTGTGACACCTCCGGGGGATGAGCAGTTCTTC.

This clonotype has a count of ten or more. The chain has TRBV28 and TRBJ2-7; D may be TRBD1 (6 bases). V was shortened by 6 bases and J by 2 bases, with 8 bases between the two germline ends. The CDR3 consists of 12 residues. In germline, CDR1 is MDHEN, CDR2 SYDVKM. CDR3: CASSRGPYEQYF. The DNA for the CDR3 is TGTGCCAGCAGCAGGGGTCCCTACGAGCAGTACTTC.

This clonotype was recorded many times. The CDR3 DNA reads TGCGCCAGCAGCTTGGTTGATGTCGTCAATGAGCAGTTCTTC. This translates into CASSLVDVVNEQFF. The chain carries TRBV5-1 and TRBJ2-1, with no clear D. V was pared by 0 bases and J by 6 bases, with 10 bases between. This CDR3 region has 14 residues. Germline V CDR1 and CDR2: SGHRS, YFSETQ.

This clonotype was seen a few times. The genes are TRBV20-1 and TRBJ2-5, with D perhaps TRBD2 (5 bases). The germline V gene encodes CDR1 DFQATT and CDR2 SNEGSKA (reference sequence). This CDR3 region has 14 residues. The germline V and J ends were trimmed by 0 bases and 5 bases, with 13 bases remaining between them. CDR3 nucleotides: TGCAGTGCTAGAGATCTCGGAGGTGGGGAGACCCAGTACTTC. Its translation is CSARDLGGGETQYF.

The chain has TRBV12-3 or TRBV12-4 and TRBJ2-3; a weak D match, TRBD2 (5 bases). Trimming took off 7 bases at V and 6 bases at J, with 17 bases between the two ends. The CDR3 has 14 amino acids. CDR3 sequence: CASTRVAGSDTQYF. The CDR3 DNA follows: TGTGCCAGCACCCGAGTGGCGGGTTCCGATACGCAGTATTTT.

This clonotype was counted a few times. J is TRBJ1-6 and V is TRBV25-1; 9 nucleotides line up with TRBD1. Per the germline V gene, CDR1 is MGHDK and CDR2 is SYGVNS. The CDR3 is made up of 19 amino acids. V shed 2 bases, J shed 9 bases, and the junction held 17 bases outside the gene matches. Here the CDR3 reads CASSEDAGTGTVVGSPLHF. The CDR3 nucleotides are TGTGCCAGCAGTGAAGACGCTGGGACAGGGACCGTCGTGGGTTCACCCCTCCACTTT.

The CDR3 DNA reads as TGTGCCAGCAGCGTAGGGGGAAGAGGGAACACTGAAGCTTTCTTT. It encodes CASSVGGRGNTEAFF. The chain is built from TRBV9 and TRBJ1-1; D remains unclear. Germline values: CDR1 SGDLS, CDR2 YYNGEE. The CDR3 is 15 amino acids. V lost 0 bases and J 1 base, leaving 10 bases between the germline ends.

This clonotype was recorded at least ten times. The rearrangement links TRBV28 to TRBJ2-3, with a weak D call TRBD1 (6 bases). This CDR3 has 16 amino acids. V was shortened by 6 bases and J by 0 bases, with 16 bases between the two germline ends. Germline values: CDR1 MDHEN, CDR2 SYDVKM. The DNA of the CDR3 is TGTGCCAGCAGAGGGAGTTTAGGGGGTAGCACAGATACGCAGTATTTT. Protein product: CASRGSLGGSTDTQYF.

This clonotype occurred many times. The chain recombines TRBV28 with TRBJ1-1; D is uncertain. The CDR3 contains 12 residues. CDR1 is MDHEN and CDR2 is SYDVKM in the germline V gene. Between the trimmed V and J ends, which lost 2 bases and 5 bases, there was a span of 6 bases. The CDR3: CASSLRETEAFF. The CDR3 DNA sequence: TGTGCCAGCAGTTTAAGGGAAACTGAAGCTTTCTTT.

This clonotype was observed at least ten times. The chain couples TRBV20-1 to TRBJ2-7; D call uncertain. The germline V and J ends were trimmed by 4 bases and 3 bases, with 13 bases remaining between them. The CDR3 contains 13 residues. Per the germline V gene, CDR1 is DFQATT and CDR2 is SNEGSKA (reference sequence). CDR3 sequence: CSANRHPDYEQYF. CDR3 bases: TGCAGTGCTAACCGCCATCCGGACTACGAGCAGTACTTC.

Ten or more counts support this clonotype. This chain uses TRBV12-3 or TRBV12-4 with TRBJ1-1, with D unclear. The CDR3 runs 11 residues. Trimming shortened V by 6 bases and J by 5 bases, and 7 bases separated the two germline ends. CDR3: CASRGRTEAFF. The CDR3 coding sequence is TGTGCCAGCAGGGGGAGGACTGAAGCTTTCTTT.

There are many counts of this clonotype. The chain has TRBV11-2 and TRBJ2-5; 14 positions match TRBD2. The CDR3 totals 17 residues. Germline CDR1 SGHAT, CDR2 FQNNGV. The V and J ends lost 4 bases and 5 bases, in that order; junction bases with no gene match: 9. This CDR3 is CASSYKPGLAGAETQYF. The CDR3 region has the DNA TGTGCCAGCAGCTACAAACCGGGACTAGCGGGAGCGGAGACCCAGTACTTC.

This clonotype was observed many times. This chain uses TRBV11-2 with TRBJ2-5, with D tentatively TRBD1 (6 bases). This CDR3 comprises 14 residues. V was pared by 2 bases and J by 4 bases, with 11 bases between. Germline V gene lookup returns CDR1 SGHAT and CDR2 FQNNGV. DNA of the CDR3: TGTGCCAGCAGCTTATCCCCAGGGGCAGAGACCCAGTACTTC. Translated: CASSLSPGAETQYF.

V is TRBV20-1 and J is TRBJ2-2; 9 nucleotides agree with TRBD2. The CDR3 extends over 15 amino acids. V was pared by 7 bases and J by 4 bases, with 10 bases of the junction left unmatched. The V gene's germline CDR1 is DFQATT and CDR2 SNEGSKA (reference sequence). CDR3 sequence: CSGGRLAGSTGELFF. The CDR3 DNA follows: TGCAGTGGGGGGAGGCTAGCGGGAAGCACCGGGGAGCTGTTTTTT.

This clonotype has at least ten counts. The gene calls are TRBV20-1 and TRBJ1-1, with 9 nucleotides matching TRBD1. The CDR3 covers 14 residues. The junction had 12 bases not matched to a gene; V was cut back by 6 bases and J by 7 bases. CDR1 is DFQATT, CDR2 SNEGSKA, per germline (reference sequence). The CDR3 sequence: CSALPPTGGDEAFF. The CDR3 region has the DNA TGCAGTGCCTTGCCCCCGACAGGGGGAGATGAAGCTTTCTTT.

This clonotype was recorded at least ten times. The chain recombines TRBV7-2 with TRBJ2-3; no clear D. This CDR3 comprises 13 residues. V shed 7 bases and J shed 2 bases, with 10 bases lying between them. The germline gives CDR1 SGHTA, CDR2 FQGNSA. The CDR3 sequence: CASTIQNTDTQYF. The CDR3 DNA is TGTGCCAGCACCATCCAAAACACAGATACGCAGTATTTT. Full variable domain (outside the CDR3, taken from reference TRBV7-2 and TRBJ2-3): GAGVSQSPSNKVTEKGKDVELRCDPISGHTALYWYRQSLGQGLEFLIYFQGNSAPDKSGLPSDRFSAERTGGSVSTLTIQRTQQEDSAVYLCASTIQNTDTQYFGPGTRLTVL.

This clonotype was counted a single time. The J gene is TRBJ2-2, the V gene TRBV19; D is ambiguous. Germline loops: CDR1 LNHDA, CDR2 SQIVND (reference sequence). V lost 3 bases to trimming and J lost 2 bases, with 7 bases between them. The CDR3 extends over 14 amino acids. The CDR3 coding sequence is TGTGCCAGTAGTATTGGGTCAAACACCGGGGAGCTGTTTTTT. Amino acids: CASSIGSNTGELFF.

The V call is TRBV20-1, the J call TRBJ2-1; D not certain. CDR3 size: 10 residues. The V gene lost 7 bases and the J gene lost 7 bases, with 8 bases spanning the gap. The germline gives CDR1 DFQATT, CDR2 SNEGSKA (reference sequence). CDR3 DNA: TGCAGTGTTTTTATTAATGAGCAGTTCTTC. Its translation is CSVFINEQFF.

This clonotype was recorded at least ten times. This sequence joins TRBV12-3 or TRBV12-4 and TRBJ2-7; 8 positions match TRBD2. The CDR3 runs 13 residues. Trimming removed 5 bases from V and 7 bases from J; junction bases left unmatched: 7. CDR3 amino acids: CASSTTGGGEQYF. DNA of the CDR3: TGTGCCAGCAGTACTACCGGGGGGGGAGAGCAGTACTTC.

The table lists this clonotype with many counts. Here the CDR3 DNA reads TGTGCCAGCCGAGTAGGGACTAGCGGTTCCTACGAGCAGTACTTC. Its protein is CASRVGTSGSYEQYF. V and J are TRBV27 and TRBJ2-7; TRBD2 matches at 11 bases. The CDR3 is made up of 15 amino acids. Germline CDR1 MNHEY, CDR2 SMNVEV (reference sequence). With V trimmed by 8 bases and J by 1 base, 7 bases remained unmatched.